This T cell receptor (beta chain) is from a study of T cells in Graves' hyperthyroidism and ophthalmopathy. Notes on the study in general: Expanded thyroid clonotypes (above 0.001) were mostly also found in blood.

Patients were excluded for uncontrolled infection, other autoimmune disease, pregnancy or lactation. Germline loops: CDR1 GTSNPN, CDR2 SVGIG (reference sequence). With 3 bases removed from V and 0 bases from J, the gap between germline ends came to 14 bases. CDR3 length equals 16 residues. This clonotype was observed many times. The target antigen is unknown. TCR beta CDR3 sequences were amplified from RNA transcripts. An initial round of RT-PCR targeting the TCR CDR3 relied on the HTBI primer set. TCRdb called the multiplex PCR reads again in MiXCR, with one record for every CDR3 protein. This table holds hundreds of thousands of distinct CDR3 sequences, approximately 14% found once.

V is TRBV30 and J is TRBJ2-2; D is possibly TRBD1 (6 bases). Sequencing was done on a sample of blood. This TCR came from a woman between 45 and 65 years old with Graves' ophthalmopathy. The CDR3 DNA follows: TGTGCCTGGAGCGGAACAGGGTACGCGAACACCGGGGAGCTGTTTTTT. It translates to CAWSGTGYANTGELFF.